Listed here are 20 T cell receptor beta chains from one sample, sequenced in a study of early T cells in non-severe SARS-CoV-2 infection (dated by TCRdb to about 2021). The receptor library was made with 5' RACE. The reads were generated on a NextSeq 500. The public sequencing data were trimmed at Q25 with fastp and processed into clonotypes with MiXCR by TCRdb, which kept only in-frame beta chains. A single entry per CDR3 protein holds the most common genes and DNA from its merged rows. This sample is represented by tens of thousands of distinct CDR3 sequences; around 10% of them were singletons. Of the sample, 5.3% falls within the top ten clones. Sequenced here: whole blood, sampled at baseline. The receptors come from an adult who was a healthcare worker with PCR-confirmed SARS-CoV-2 infection or an uninfected control (not recorded which).

This clonotype was observed at least ten times. The rearrangement uses TRBV11-2 and TRBJ2-3, with unresolved D. The CDR3 length is 15 residues. Germline CDR1 is SGHAT and CDR2 is FQNNGV. Trimming removed 1 base from V and 2 bases from J, with 10 bases in between. CDR3 coding DNA: TGTGCCAGCAGCTTAGTTCCGGCGTCCACAGATACGCAGTATTTT. This translates into CASSLVPASTDTQYF. Looking up the rest from reference TRBV11-2 and TRBJ2-3 gives the full variable domain: EAGVAQSPRYKIIEKRQSVAFWCNPISGHATLYWYQQILGQGPKLLIQFQNNGVVDDSQLPKDRFSAERLKGVDSTLKIQPAKLEDSAVYLCASSLVPASTDTQYFGPGTRLTVL.

This clonotype was picked up many times. The chain links TRBV27 to TRBJ2-7, with D possibly being TRBD1 (5 bases). Germline V gene lookup returns CDR1 MNHEY and CDR2 SMNVEV (reference sequence). V lost 6 bases and J lost 3, with 12 bases in between. The CDR3 sequence is 13 residues long. The CDR3 DNA sequence: TGTGCCAGCAGACGAACAGGTTTCTACGAGCAGTACTTC. This encodes CASRRTGFYEQYF.

The table lists this clonotype with a few counts. The V call is TRBV5-1, the J call TRBJ1-6, with D perhaps matching TRBD1 (6 bases). CDR3 length: 14 amino acids. Trimming took 2 bases from V and 6 from J, leaving 9 bases between them. Per the germline V gene, CDR1 is SGHRS and CDR2 is YFSETQ. The DNA of the CDR3 is TGCGCCAGCAGCTTACAGGGACTTAATTCACCCCTCCACTTT. Translated: CASSLQGLNSPLHF.

The chain couples TRBV6-2 or TRBV6-3 to TRBJ2-7; D could derive from TRBD1 or TRBD2 (5 bases each). V was cut by 4 bases and J by 1 base, with 17 bases left in between. CDR3 length equals 16 residues. Germline CDR1 MNHEY, CDR2 SVGEGT. The CDR3 protein is CASSWDLWDSSYEQYF. CDR3 sequence (DNA): TGTGCCAGCAGTTGGGACCTATGGGATTCTTCCTACGAGCAGTACTTC.

This chain links TRBV2 with TRBJ1-2, with D maybe TRBD1 (5 bases). V lost 3 bases and J 4 bases, leaving 12 bases between the germline ends. Germline V gene sequence: CDR1 SNHLY, CDR2 FYNNEI. The CDR3 consists of 14 residues. In DNA form, the CDR3 reads TGTGCCAGCAGTGATATTGCAGGGACCTATGGCTACACCTTC. Its translation is CASSDIAGTYGYTF.

This clonotype appeared many times. The chain uses TRBV25-1 and TRBJ1-1; D is undetermined. Germline CDR1 reads MGHDK; CDR2 reads SYGVNS. CDR3 size: 14 residues. V was pared by 6 bases and J by 6 bases, with 17 bases between. The CDR3, as DNA: TGTGCCAGCAGCCTGTCTTCCTCCGTAGCTGAAGCTTTCTTT. Protein: CASSLSSSVAEAFF. The variable domain in full, with the rest retrieved from reference TRBV25-1 and TRBJ1-1, is EADIYQTPRYLVIGTGKKITLECSQTMGHDKMYWYQQDPGMELHLIHYSYGVNSTEKGDLSSESTVSRIRTEHFPLTLESARPSHTSQYLCASSLSSSVAEAFFGQGTRLTVV.

The chain is built from TRBV10-3 and TRBJ2-1; D is tentatively TRBD1 or TRBD2 (5 bases each). The length of the CDR3 is 17 residues. Between the trimmed V and J ends, which lost 5 bases and 0 bases, there was a span of 17 bases. Germline V gives CDR1 ENHRY, CDR2 SYGVKD. CDR3 DNA sequence: TGTGCCATCAGTCAACGAAGTAGCGACAGCTCCTACAATGAGCAGTTCTTC. Protein sequence: CAISQRSSDSSYNEQFF.

This clonotype appeared a few times. This chain uses TRBV29-1 with TRBJ1-1; D is unclear. Germline V gives CDR1 SQVTM, CDR2 ANQGSEA. The CDR3 sequence is 13 residues long. The germline V and J ends were trimmed by 7 bases and 0 bases, with 12 bases remaining between them. CDR3 sequence: CSALRPLNTEAFF. In DNA form, the CDR3 reads TGCAGCGCCCTCAGGCCTCTGAACACTGAAGCTTTCTTT.

At least ten counts were recorded for this clonotype. The chain employs TRBV6-6 and TRBJ2-1, with TRBD2 matching 8 bases. The CDR3 contains 16 residues. The J segment lost 5 bases and the V segment lost 3 bases, leaving 9 bases of the junction unmatched. Germline lookup yields CDR1 MNHNY and CDR2 SVGAGI (reference sequence). The CDR3 reads CASSYLSAAGDNEQFF. CDR3 coding DNA: TGTGCCAGCAGTTATCTCAGCGCAGCGGGAGACAATGAGCAGTTCTTC.

This clonotype was counted ten times or more. The chain uses TRBV6-2 or TRBV6-3 and TRBJ2-5; TRBD2 aligns across 12 bases. The V and J ends lost 4 bases and 2 bases, in that order; junction bases with no gene match: 8. Looked up from germline, CDR1 is MNHEY and CDR2 is SVGEGT. CDR3 length: 17 residues. The CDR3 DNA is TGTGCCAGCAGTTCCCCTCGACTAGCGGGGGCGCAAGAGACCCAGTACTTC. Translating gives CASSSPRLAGAQETQYF.

In this sample, this clonotype turned up many times. The CDR3 DNA reads as TGTGCCAGCAGTTTTAGCGGATGGGAAGCTTTCTTT. Amino acids: CASSFSGWEAFF. The V gene is TRBV6-2 or TRBV6-3, the J gene TRBJ1-1; D is ambiguous. This CDR3 has 12 residues. Trimming stripped 4 bases from V and 8 bases from J, with 11 bases between. Per germline, CDR1 MNHEY and CDR2 SVGEGT.

This clonotype appeared many times. This chain uses TRBV12-3 or TRBV12-4 with TRBJ1-1; 8 positions match TRBD1. J lost 1 base, V lost 6 bases, and 1 base had no gene match. The CDR3 consists of 13 residues. The CDR3 nucleotides are TGTGCCAGCAGGGACAGGGAGAACACTGAAGCTTTCTTT. Translation: CASRDRENTEAFF.

The chain uses TRBV19 and TRBJ1-3, with TRBD1 matching 8 bases. This CDR3 contains 14 residues. Germline V gene sequence: CDR1 LNHDA, CDR2 SQIVND (reference sequence). The trim removed 7 bases at V and 2 bases at J, leaving 4 bases unmatched. CDR3 sequence (DNA): TGTGCCAGTACCACGGGACAGGCTGGAAACACCATATATTTT. Its translation: CASTTGQAGNTIYF. The full variable domain, in which reference TRBV19 and TRBJ1-3 provide the parts outside the CDR3, is DGGITQSPKYLFRKEGQNVTLSCEQNLNHDAMYWYRQDPGQGLRLIYYSQIVNDFQKGDIAEGYSVSREKKESFPLTVTSAQKNPTAFYLCASTTGQAGNTIYFGEGSWLTVV.

This clonotype was detected a few times. For the CDR3, the DNA is TGTGCCAGCAGGGACAGCGCGAATTCACCCCTCCACTTT. Translating it yields CASRDSANSPLHF. This chain joins TRBV6-5 and TRBJ1-6; weak D call: TRBD1 (6 bases). Looked up from germline, CDR1 is MNHEY and CDR2 is SVGAGI. V lost 6 bases and J lost 7, with 10 bases in between. The CDR3 loop spans 13 amino acids.

This clonotype was counted a few times. V gene TRBV20-1 combines with J gene TRBJ1-1; D is perhaps TRBD1 (5 bases). Trimming cost V 1 base and J 10 bases, with 13 bases left between them. Per germline, CDR1 DFQATT and CDR2 SNEGSKA (reference sequence). The CDR3 covers 12 residues. The CDR3 DNA reads TGCAGTGCTAGAGTAGTAGGGGTGGTAGCTTTCTTT. Protein sequence: CSARVVGVVAFF.

This clonotype is judged medium-sized. This rearrangement joins TRBV9 to TRBJ2-1; 11 bases line up with TRBD2. Germline-derived CDR1 and CDR2 are SGDLS and YYNGEE. The CDR3 loop spans 14 amino acids. Trimming removed 2 bases from V and 6 bases from J; junction bases left unmatched: 1. The CDR3 protein is CASSVSGGANEQFF. The CDR3 DNA reads as TGTGCCAGCAGCGTTAGCGGGGGGGCCAATGAGCAGTTCTTC.

Many counts were recorded for this clonotype. The rearrangement joins TRBV6-1 to TRBJ1-5, with 8 nucleotides matching TRBD1. This CDR3 has 17 amino acids. Germline V gene sequence: CDR1 MNHNS, CDR2 SASEGT. After removal of 3 bases from V and 2 bases from J, the junction contained 9 bases not matched to a gene. The CDR3 spells CASSDRDRGFGNQPQHF. The CDR3 DNA is TGTGCCAGCAGTGACAGAGACAGGGGTTTCGGCAATCAGCCCCAGCATTTT.

This clonotype appeared a few times. The chain couples TRBV18 to TRBJ2-1; D gene unclear. Trimming left V 0 bases short and J 7 bases short, with 4 bases between. Germline V gene data show CDR1 as KGHSH and CDR2 as LQKENI. This CDR3 has 12 residues. The CDR3 bases are TGTGCCAGCTCACCACCGCTGAATGAGCAGTTCTTC. This codes for CASSPPLNEQFF.

In its sample, this clonotype was seen a few times. Here the CDR3 reads CASSLGTIGQETQYF. CDR3 in DNA: TGTGCCAGCAGCTTAGGCACTATAGGGCAAGAGACCCAGTACTTC. V and J are TRBV7-2 and TRBJ2-5, with D unresolved. CDR1 and CDR2 (germline): SGHTA, FQGNSA. V was pared by 1 base and J by 2 bases, with 11 bases between. The CDR3 is 15 amino acids.

This clonotype was recorded a few times. The V gene is TRBV6-6, the J gene TRBJ1-1; tentative D call: TRBD1 (5 bases). The V gene lost 2 bases and the J gene lost 2 bases, with 6 bases spanning the gap. The germline V gene encodes CDR1 MNHNY and CDR2 SVGAGI (reference sequence). The CDR3 sequence is 13 residues long. CDR3 bases: TGTGCCAGCAGTTACGACAGCAACACTGAAGCTTTCTTT. Protein: CASSYDSNTEAFF.